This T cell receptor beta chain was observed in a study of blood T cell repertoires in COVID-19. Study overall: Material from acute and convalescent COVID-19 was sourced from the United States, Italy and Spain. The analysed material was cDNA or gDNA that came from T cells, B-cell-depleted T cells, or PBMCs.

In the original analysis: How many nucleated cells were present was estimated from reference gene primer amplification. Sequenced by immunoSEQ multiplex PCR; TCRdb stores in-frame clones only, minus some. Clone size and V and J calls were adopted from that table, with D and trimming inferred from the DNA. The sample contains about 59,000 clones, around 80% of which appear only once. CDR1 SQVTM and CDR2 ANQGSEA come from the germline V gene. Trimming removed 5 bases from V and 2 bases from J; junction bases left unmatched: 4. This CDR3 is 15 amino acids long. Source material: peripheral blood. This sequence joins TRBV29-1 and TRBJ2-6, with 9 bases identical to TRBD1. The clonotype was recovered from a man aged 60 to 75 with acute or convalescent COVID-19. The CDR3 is CSVLTGGTGANVLTF. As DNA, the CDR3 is TGCAGCGTTCTGACAGGGGGGACTGGGGCCAACGTCCTGACTTTC.